A single sample gave rise to the 20 T cell receptor beta chains below, sequenced in a study of blood T cells in healthy people across ages. Using a J-beta primer mix together with a sample-barcoded 5' primer, a second PCR was run for roughly 7 to 12 cycles. MiXCR, run by TCRdb on the 5' RACE reads, gives a single entry per CDR3 protein. Among approximately 690,000 distinct CDR3 sequences, 40% to 45% were seen once, and the ten largest hold about 30%. Sample: blood. The receptor set was obtained from an elderly man in good health.

The rearrangement links TRBV6-9 to TRBJ2-4; no firm D call. The CDR3 spans 16 residues. Germline lookup yields CDR1 MNHGY and CDR2 SVAAGI. Trimming cost V 3 bases and J 0 bases, with 12 bases left between them. CDR3 in DNA: TGTGCCAGCAGTTACTCGCGGCCTCTAGCCAAAAACATTCAGTACTTC. Protein sequence: CASSYSRPLAKNIQYF.

This chain links TRBV7-9 with TRBJ2-5; TRBD2 aligns across 7 bases. The CDR3 length is 15 residues. J was trimmed by 5 bases and V by 4 bases; bases with no gene match: 10. Germline V gene lookup returns CDR1 SEHNR and CDR2 FQNEAQ (reference sequence). DNA for the CDR3: TGTGCCAGCAGCTCAAGGGCGGGAGACGAGGAGACCCAGTACTTC. Encoded protein: CASSSRAGDEETQYF.

This rearrangement joins TRBV7-9 to TRBJ2-3, with 13 bases that match TRBD2. Looked up from germline, CDR1 is SEHNR and CDR2 is FQNEAQ (reference sequence). This CDR3 is built from 16 residues. J was trimmed by 4 bases and V by 3 bases; bases with no gene match: 4. The CDR3 DNA follows: TGTGCCAGCAGCTTCTGGACTAGCGGGAGCTCAGATACGCAGTATTTT. Translation: CASSFWTSGSSDTQYF. The complete variable domain, with remaining parts taken from reference TRBV7-9 and TRBJ2-3, reads DTGVSQNPRHKITKRGQNVTFRCDPISEHNRLYWYRQTLGQGPEFLTYFQNEAQLEKSRLLSDRFSAERPKGSFSTLEIQRTEQGDSAMYLCASSFWTSGSSDTQYFGPGTRLTVL.

Comments on this clonotype: A clone one base away is much larger, so this may be a read error. The chain employs TRBV20-1 and TRBJ1-1, with D possibly TRBD1 on 5 matching bases. The CDR3 length is 15 residues. Germline V CDR1 and CDR2: DFQATT, SNEGSKA (reference sequence). V was cut by 0 bases and J by 7 bases, with 18 bases left in between. As DNA, the CDR3 is TGCAGTGCTAGAGATGCGGGGCAGACTATGGGTGAAGCTTTCTTT. Its translation is CSARDAGQTMGEAFF.

This clonotype turned up a few times. The gene calls are TRBV29-1 and TRBJ2-6, with TRBD1 matching over 9 bases. Per germline, CDR1 SQVTM and CDR2 ANQGSEA. The CDR3 has 14 residues. With V trimmed by 7 bases and J by 1 base, 2 bases remained unmatched. In nucleotides, the CDR3 is TGCAGCGCCGGGACAGGGTCTGGGGCCAACGTCCTGACTTTC. This encodes CSAGTGSGANVLTF.

This clonotype has just a few counts. The rearrangement links TRBV20-1 to TRBJ2-3; 10 nucleotides line up with TRBD1. Looked up from germline, CDR1 is DFQATT and CDR2 is SNEGSKA (reference sequence). The length of the CDR3 is 14 residues. V lost 6 bases and J lost 3; bases outside the gene matches: 6. In DNA, the CDR3 is TGCAGTGCCGCCGGGACAGGGGTAACAGATACGCAGTATTTT. This sequence encodes CSAAGTGVTDTQYF.

The V and J genes are TRBV6-2 or TRBV6-3 and TRBJ1-1; possibly TRBD1 for D (5 bases). CDR3 length: 15 amino acids. V was shortened by 6 bases and J by 12 bases, with 26 bases between the two germline ends. Germline CDR1 and CDR2: MNHEY and SVGEGT. The CDR3 DNA reads as TGTGCCAGCAGGGGGGACGGCGAAACCCCTGTGCTTTCTTTCTTT. This encodes CASRGDGETPVLSFF.

The J gene is TRBJ2-5, the V gene TRBV3-1; possibly TRBD1 or TRBD2 for D (5 bases each). The V end lost 7 bases, the J end lost 1 base, and 10 bases lay between the germline ends. This CDR3 has 13 residues. CDR1 is LGHDT, CDR2 YNNKEL, per germline (reference sequence). The CDR3 spells CASTIGTQETQYF. The DNA for the CDR3 is TGTGCCAGCACAATAGGGACCCAAGAGACCCAGTACTTC.

The chain recombines TRBV27 with TRBJ1-2; D unresolved. The ends were cut back, 5 bases at V and 5 bases at J, with 15 bases in the middle. Germline CDR1 and CDR2: MNHEY and SMNVEV (reference sequence). The length of the CDR3 is 14 residues. The CDR3 DNA reads as TGTGCCAGCAGTCCGCTCGGACTGGGGTATGGCTACACCTTC. Its translation is CASSPLGLGYGYTF.

The V gene is TRBV28, the J gene TRBJ2-7; D is unresolved. This CDR3 is 13 amino acids long. V lost 5 bases to trimming and J lost 2 bases, with 10 bases between them. Germline loops: CDR1 MDHEN, CDR2 SYDVKM. The CDR3: CASSARLTYEQYF. CDR3 coding DNA: TGTGCCAGCAGTGCGAGGTTAACCTACGAGCAGTACTTC.

This clonotype was observed a handful of times. The J gene is TRBJ2-7, the V gene TRBV5-6; TRBD1 aligns across 9 bases. Germline V CDR1 and CDR2: SGHDT, YYEEEE. The CDR3 spans 17 residues. Germline trimming cut 4 bases from V and 5 bases from J; bases unmatched to any gene: 16. The CDR3 region is CASSPDRGSTEIHEQYF. The CDR3 region has the DNA TGTGCCAGCAGCCCGGACAGGGGATCGACGGAGATACACGAGCAGTACTTC.

A remark on this clonotype: The germline gene is not matched at one end of the junction; a read error may be the cause. The rearrangement uses TRBV28 and TRBJ1-5; 9 positions agree with TRBD1. CDR1 MDHEN and CDR2 SYDVKM come from the germline V gene. This CDR3 contains 17 residues. CDR3 in amino acids: CASRETGTGYGNQPQHF. Here the CDR3 DNA reads TGTGCCAGCAGAGAAACCGGGACAGGGTACGGCAATCAGCCTCAGCATTTT. The variable domain in full, completed from reference TRBV28 and TRBJ1-5, reads DVKVTQSSRYLVKRTGEKVFLECVQDMDHENMFWYRQDPGLGLRLIYFSYDVKMKEKGDIPEGYSVSREKKERFSLILESASTNQTSMYLCASRETGTGYGNQPQHFGDGTRLSIL.

This chain joins TRBV12-3 or TRBV12-4 and TRBJ2-5; TRBD2 matches 13 bases. The V gene end was trimmed by 3 bases and the J gene end by 11 bases; junction bases not matched to a gene: 12. There are 16 residues in the CDR3. The CDR3 coding sequence is TGTGCCAGCAGTTTCCCCGGACTAGCGGGAGTGAATGAGCAGTACTTC. This translates into CASSFPGLAGVNEQYF.

The chain has TRBV7-8 and TRBJ2-3, with a weak D call TRBD2 (6 bases). Trimming pared 11 bases from V and 4 bases from J, leaving 13 bases between. Germline CDR1 and CDR2: SGHVS and FQNEAQ. This CDR3 has 12 amino acids. CDR3 sequence: CASRGGADTQYF. The DNA for the CDR3 is TGTGCCTCAAGAGGCGGGGCAGATACGCAGTATTTT.

The V gene is TRBV28, the J gene TRBJ2-6; 8 bases are a match to TRBD1. Unmatched junction bases numbered 6, after V lost 5 bases and J lost 3 bases. The CDR3 extends over 16 amino acids. CDR1 and CDR2 (germline): MDHEN, SYDVKM. CDR3 residues: CASSPGRGHGANVLTF. The CDR3 DNA sequence: TGTGCCAGCAGTCCAGGCAGGGGGCATGGGGCCAACGTCCTGACTTTC.

The chain employs TRBV4-3 and TRBJ2-7; D is unresolved. Deletions cut 0 bases from V and 2 bases from J, with 8 bases between. Germline CDR1 LGHNA, CDR2 YSLEER. There are 14 residues in the CDR3. The chain's CDR3 is CASSQDSGTYEQYF. DNA of the CDR3: TGCGCCAGCAGCCAAGATTCGGGCACCTACGAGCAGTACTTC.

This clonotype showed up just a few times. This chain uses TRBV20-1 with TRBJ2-5, with D possibly TRBD1 on 9 matching bases. CDR3 size: 16 residues. The V and J ends lost 6 bases and 1 base respectively, with 21 bases between them. Germline V gives CDR1 DFQATT, CDR2 SNEGSKA (reference sequence). The CDR3 sequence: CSAGNREGQGQETQYF. CDR3 DNA sequence: TGCAGTGCGGGCAACCGGGAGGGACAGGGCCAAGAGACCCAGTACTTC.

The genes are TRBV6-1 and TRBJ2-7; the D gene is possibly TRBD2 (7 bases). Germline V gene data show CDR1 as MNHNS and CDR2 as SASEGT. The CDR3 totals 15 residues. The ends were cut back, 6 bases at V and 3 bases at J, with 18 bases in the middle. The CDR3 nucleotides are TGTGCCAGCAGGGGGGCCTGGGCTAGCGGCTACGAGCAGTACTTC. This codes for CASRGAWASGYEQYF.

This chain connects TRBV9 to TRBJ2-5, with TRBD2 identical over 13 bases. Germline CDR1 reads SGDLS; CDR2 reads YYNGEE. The CDR3 consists of 16 residues. V shed 3 bases and J 4 bases; nucleotides not matched to a gene: 6. The CDR3 nucleotides read TGTGCCAGCAGCGCGGGGGGACTAGCGGGGCCAGAGACCCAGTACTTC. Its protein product is CASSAGGLAGPETQYF.

The chain uses TRBV3-1 and TRBJ2-7; D is ambiguous. Judging by the DNA end, TRBJ2-5 fits better; the J call may be wrong. The length of the CDR3 is 15 residues. Germline CDR1 is LGHDT and CDR2 is YNNKEL (reference sequence). As DNA, the CDR3 is TGTGCCAGCAGCCAAGCAAAAATTAGATCTGAGACCCAGTACTTC. The encoded protein is CASSQAKIRSETQYF.